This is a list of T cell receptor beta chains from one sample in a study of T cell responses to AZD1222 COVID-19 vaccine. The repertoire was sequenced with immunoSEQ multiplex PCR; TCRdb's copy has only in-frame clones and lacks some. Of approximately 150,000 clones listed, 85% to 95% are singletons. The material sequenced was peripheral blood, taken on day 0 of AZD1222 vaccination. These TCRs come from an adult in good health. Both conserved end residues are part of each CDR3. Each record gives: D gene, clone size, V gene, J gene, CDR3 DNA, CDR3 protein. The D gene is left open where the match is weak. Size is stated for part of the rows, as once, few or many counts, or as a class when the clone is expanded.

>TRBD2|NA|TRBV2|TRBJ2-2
TGTGCCAGCCGGACTAGCGCCGGGGAGCTGTTTTTT
CASRTSAGELFF
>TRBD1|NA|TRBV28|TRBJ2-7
TGTGCCAGCAGTGCCCCCCGGGACAGTTACTACGAGCAGTACTTC
CASSAPRDSYYEQYF
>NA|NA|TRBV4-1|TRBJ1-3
TGCGCCAGCAGCCAAGTTATAACCTCTGTCGGAAACACCATATATTTT
CASSQVITSVGNTIYF
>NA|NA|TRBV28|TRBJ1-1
TGTGCCAGCAGTTTCGGGCAGGGAGGATGGAACACTGAAGCTTTCTTT
CASSFGQGGWNTEAFF
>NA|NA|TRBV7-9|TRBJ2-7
TGTGCCAGCAGCGGTTTTCGCGACGAGCAGTACTTC
CASSGFRDEQYF
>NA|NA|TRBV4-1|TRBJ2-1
TGCGCCAGCAGCCAAGCTTTGAGCTCCTACAATGAGCAGTTCTTC
CASSQALSSYNEQFF
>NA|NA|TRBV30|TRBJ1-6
TGTGCCTGGACTGTGGGGACTGGGAGGAATTCACCCCTCCACTTT
CAWTVGTGRNSPLHF
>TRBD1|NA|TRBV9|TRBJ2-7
TGTGCCAGCAGCGTCGGGGCCGGGACAGGGACCTACGAGCAGTACTTC
CASSVGAGTGTYEQYF
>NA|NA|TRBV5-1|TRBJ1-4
TGCGCCAGCAGAGCGGCAACTAATGAAAAACTGTTTTTT
CASRAATNEKLFF
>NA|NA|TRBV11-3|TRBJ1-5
TGTGCCAGCAGCCGGCCCAATCAGCCCCAGCATTTT
CASSRPNQPQHF
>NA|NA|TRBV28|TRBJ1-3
TGTGCCACCACCTTCCAAACTGGAAACACCATATATTTT
CATTFQTGNTIYF
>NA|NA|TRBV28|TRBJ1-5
TGTGCCAGCAGTATAACAGGTACCAATCAGCCCCAGCATTTT
CASSITGTNQPQHF
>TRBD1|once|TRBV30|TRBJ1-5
TGTGCCTGGAGTCCTGACAGGGTGGCTCAGCCCCAGCATTTT
CAWSPDRVAQPQHF
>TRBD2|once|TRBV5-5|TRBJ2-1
TGTGCCAGCAGCTGGATAGCGGGAGACAATGAGCAGTTCTTC
CASSWIAGDNEQFF
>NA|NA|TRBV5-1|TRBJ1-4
TGCGCCAGCAGCCCCACGGGGGGCAACGAAAAACTGTTTTTT
CASSPTGGNEKLFF
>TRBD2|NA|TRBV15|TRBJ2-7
TGTGCCACCAGCAGAGTGCTAGCGGGATATGAGCAGTACTTC
CATSRVLAGYEQYF
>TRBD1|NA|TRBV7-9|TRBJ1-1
TGTGCCAGCAGCGCCGGGACAGGGGGCCCTGAAGCTTTCTTT
CASSAGTGGPEAFF
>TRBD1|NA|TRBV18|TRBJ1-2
TGTGCCAGCTCACCAATGACAGGGTCGGATGGCTACACCTTC
CASSPMTGSDGYTF
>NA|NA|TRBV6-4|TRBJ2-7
TGTGCCAGCAGCCCGACAGTTTCCTCCTACGAGCAGTACTTC
CASSPTVSSYEQYF
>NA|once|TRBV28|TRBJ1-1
TGTGCCAGCAGCCTGCGGGGGGCTCGTAACTTT
CASSLRGARNF
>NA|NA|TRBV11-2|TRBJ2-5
TGTGCCAGCAGCGCCTCACCCCCGGCTGAGACCCAGTACTTC
CASSASPPAETQYF
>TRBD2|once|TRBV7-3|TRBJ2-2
TGTGCCAGCAGCCCCTCCGGACTAGCGGGCCTAAAGCCTGCCGGGGAGCTGTTTTTT
CASSPSGLAGLKPAGELFF
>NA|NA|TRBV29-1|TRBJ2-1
TGCAGCGTTGAACCCCATATCCTTGGGTCCTACAATGAGCAGTTCTTC
CSVEPHILGSYNEQFF
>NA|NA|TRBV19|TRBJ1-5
TGTGCCAGTAGTATAGACGGGTCCCAGCCCCAGCATTTT
CASSIDGSQPQHF